A selection of T cell receptor beta chains follows, all from one sample in a study of T cell responses to AZD1222 COVID-19 vaccine. TCRdb's table, derived via immunoSEQ multiplex PCR, lists solely in-frame clones and lacks some. The sample holds under 200,000 clones, about 91% seen once. The source was peripheral blood, collected 28 days after the second AZD1222 dose. The receptors shown here come from an adult who received the AZD1222 COVID-19 vaccine. Both conserved end residues are part of each CDR3. The D gene is left open where the match is weak. Size is omitted from some rows. Given values are once, few, many or a class for expanded clones.

j_call d_call clone_size v_call cdr3_nt cdr3_aa
TRBJ2-7 TRBD1 NA TRBV6-6 TGTGCCAGCAGTTACGGGACAGGGGGGGTAGGGGAGCAGTACTTC CASSYGTGGVGEQYF
TRBJ2-2 TRBD1 once TRBV2 TGTGCCAGCAGTGCCTACAGGGGTACCGGGGAGCTGTTTTTT CASSAYRGTGELFF
TRBJ2-3 NA NA TRBV13 TGTGCCAGCAGCTTGGGCTTCTGGGGAACAGATACGCAGTATTTT CASSLGFWGTDTQYF
TRBJ1-2 TRBD1 NA TRBV7-9 TGTGCCAGCAGCTTTGGACAGGCTACTAACTATGGCTACACCTTC CASSFGQATNYGYTF
TRBJ1-2 TRBD1 NA TRBV19 TGTGCCAGTAGTATAGGGGACAGGGGGAACTATGGCTACACCTTC CASSIGDRGNYGYTF
TRBJ1-5 NA NA TRBV15 TGTGCCACCGGAGACCGTAATCAGCCCCAGCATTTT CATGDRNQPQHF
TRBJ2-7 NA NA TRBV11-1 TGTGCCAGCAGCTTACAGGGAGTGGGGGGCCACGAGCAGTACTTC CASSLQGVGGHEQYF
TRBJ2-3 TRBD1 NA TRBV19 TGTGCCAGTAGTATAGCGGATCGAGGGACAGGGGGCGCAGATACGCAGTATTTT CASSIADRGTGGADTQYF
TRBJ2-7 NA NA TRBV10-2 TGCGCCAGCAGTGATGAAGGGTACGAGCAGTACTTC CASSDEGYEQYF
TRBJ1-2 NA NA TRBV5-1 TGCGCCAGCAGAACTCAGGGGCTTGGCTACACCTTC CASRTQGLGYTF
TRBJ1-1 TRBD1 NA TRBV28 TGTGCCAGCAGTCCCAGGGGGCGGACTGAAGCTTTCTTT CASSPRGRTEAFF
TRBJ1-1 NA NA TRBV29-1 TGCAGCGTGGTACACTACACTGAAGCTTTCTTT CSVVHYTEAFF
TRBJ2-1 NA NA TRBV5-1 TGCGCCAGCAGCTTAACGATGAACAATGAGCAGTTCTTC CASSLTMNNEQFF
TRBJ1-4 NA NA TRBV27 TGTGCCAGCAGTTTAACGGGGTGGCTAGCACCTAATGAAAAACTGTTTTTT CASSLTGWLAPNEKLFF
TRBJ1-2 NA few TRBV5-7 TGTGCCAGCAGGTGTTGGCCGGACAGTGCTTCTTATTGCTACACCTTC CASRCWPDSASYCYTF
TRBJ1-5 NA NA TRBV2 TGTGCCAGCAGTGATCTGGCACCGACCCAGCATTTT CASSDLAPTQHF
TRBJ1-3 NA few TRBV12-3/TRBV12-4 TGTGCCAGCAGTTCCACATCGGAGAACACCATATATTTT CASSSTSENTIYF
TRBJ1-2 NA once TRBV30 TGTGCCTGGAGGGCCTTATCCTCGTACGGCTACACCTTC CAWRALSSYGYTF
TRBJ1-4 NA NA TRBV20-1 TGCAGTGCTACTACGGGGGAAAAACTGTTTTTT CSATTGEKLFF
TRBJ1-3 NA NA TRBV9 TGTGCCAGCAGCGTTCAGCACGGAGGTGCTGGAAACACCATATATTTT CASSVQHGGAGNTIYF
TRBJ1-2 NA NA TRBV5-1 TGCGCCAGCAGCTTGGAGGCGGGTGACTATGGCTACACCTTC CASSLEAGDYGYTF
TRBJ1-1 NA NA TRBV30 TGTGCCTGGAGTTCCCCAGCAAGGAACACTGAAGCTTTCTTT CAWSSPARNTEAFF
TRBJ1-2 TRBD1 NA TRBV4-2 TGTGCCAGCAGCCAAGATCTGGGACAGGCGAACTATGGCTACACCTTC CASSQDLGQANYGYTF
TRBJ2-1 NA NA TRBV27 TGTGCCAGCAGTTTAATCGGGTCTTACAATGAGCAGTTCTTC CASSLIGSYNEQFF
TRBJ1-1 NA NA TRBV5-1 TGCGCCAGCAGCTGGAACCATATGGCAGGGGAGGTGGTGACTGAAGCTTTCTTT CASSWNHMAGEVVTEAFF
TRBJ2-5 NA NA TRBV2 TGTGCCAGCAGTGAAATGTCTTTCCAAGAGACCCAGTACTTC CASSEMSFQETQYF
TRBJ2-7 TRBD2 NA TRBV7-2 TGTGCCAGCAGCGAAGCGGGGAGCTCCTACGAGCAGTACTTC CASSEAGSSYEQYF
TRBJ2-5 TRBD2 once TRBV14 TGTGCCAGCAGCCAAGGGAGCGGGGGGTCAAAACTGGAGACCCAGTACTTC CASSQGSGGSKLETQYF
TRBJ1-1 NA NA TRBV27 TGTGCCAGCAGTCGCAGGGATGGCACTGAAGCTTTCTTT CASSRRDGTEAFF
TRBJ2-7 TRBD1 few TRBV5-6 TGTGCCAGCAGCTTGGCCACATCCGGGACAGGGACCGAGCAGTACTTC CASSLATSGTGTEQYF
TRBJ1-5 NA NA TRBV28 TGTGCCAGCACCACTCGGACATCCTCGCTTTTTAATCAGCCCCAGCATTTT CASTTRTSSLFNQPQHF
TRBJ2-3 NA NA TRBV5-8 TGTGCCAGCAGCTGGGACTTATCTAGGACAGATACGCAGTATTTT CASSWDLSRTDTQYF
TRBJ2-2 NA NA TRBV28 TGTGCCAGCAGTTTATCCGGGGCGAACACCGGGGAGCTGTTTTTT CASSLSGANTGELFF
TRBJ2-7 NA NA TRBV10-3 TGTGCCATCGCTGACGCCCTCTACGAGCAGTACTTC CAIADALYEQYF
TRBJ1-1 NA NA TRBV2 TGTGCCAGCACCGCGGGGAGACTGAACACTGAAGCTTTCTTT CASTAGRLNTEAFF
TRBJ2-2 NA once TRBV21-1 TGTGCCAGCAGCAAAGGGATGTATGGATTTCCGAACACCGGGGAGCTGTTTTTT CASSKGMYGFPNTGELFF
TRBJ2-4 NA NA TRBV7-2 TGTGCCAGCAGCTTAGAGTCGGGGTCCGGACACATTCAGTACTTC CASSLESGSGHIQYF
TRBJ2-7 NA NA TRBV7-2 TGTGCCAGCAGCGAGGGAGTGGCCTACGAGCAGTACTTC CASSEGVAYEQYF
TRBJ2-2 NA NA TRBV9 TGTGCCAGCAGCGTAATAACCGGGGAGCTGTTTTTT CASSVITGELFF
TRBJ1-1 NA NA TRBV24-1 TGTGCCACCAGTGATGCAAGGACCCCCACTGAAGCTTTCTTT CATSDARTPTEAFF
TRBJ1-5 NA NA TRBV6-2/TRBV6-3 TGTGCCAGCAGTTACTCGACGGGTACGGGGGATCAGCCCCAGCATTTT CASSYSTGTGDQPQHF
TRBJ2-5 NA NA TRBV9 TGTGCCAGCAGTGGGGGGGCTGTAAAGACCCAGTACTTC CASSGGAVKTQYF
TRBJ2-3 NA NA TRBV12-5 TGTGCTAGTGGTTTTGGGCGGGGCACAGATACGCAGTATTTT CASGFGRGTDTQYF
TRBJ2-7 TRBD2 NA TRBV3-1/TRBV3-2 TGTGCCAGCAGCCTAGCGGGGACCCACCCCTCCTACGAGCAGTACTTC CASSLAGTHPSYEQYF
TRBJ2-6 TRBD1 NA TRBV28 TGTGCCAGCAGTTTGGGACAGGGGGCGCGTGGGGCCAACGTCCTGACTTTC CASSLGQGARGANVLTF